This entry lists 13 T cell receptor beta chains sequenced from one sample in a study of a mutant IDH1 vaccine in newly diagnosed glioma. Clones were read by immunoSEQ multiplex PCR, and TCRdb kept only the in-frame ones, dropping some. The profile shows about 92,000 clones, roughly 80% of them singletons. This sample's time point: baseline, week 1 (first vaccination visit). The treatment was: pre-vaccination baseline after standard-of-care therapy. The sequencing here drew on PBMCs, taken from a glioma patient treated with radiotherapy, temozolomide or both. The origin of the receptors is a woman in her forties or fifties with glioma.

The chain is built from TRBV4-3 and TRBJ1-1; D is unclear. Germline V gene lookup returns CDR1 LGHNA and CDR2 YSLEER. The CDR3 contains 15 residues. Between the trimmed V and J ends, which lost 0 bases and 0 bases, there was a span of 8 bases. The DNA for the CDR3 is TGCGCCAGCAGCCAAGATTGGGGTCTGAACACTGAAGCTTTCTTT. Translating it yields CASSQDWGLNTEAFF.

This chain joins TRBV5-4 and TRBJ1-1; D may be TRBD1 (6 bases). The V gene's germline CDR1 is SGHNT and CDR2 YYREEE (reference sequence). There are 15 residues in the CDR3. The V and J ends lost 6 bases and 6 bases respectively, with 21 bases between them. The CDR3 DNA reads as TGTGCCAGCACCTCCCAGGGGCAGGGGTTCGCTGAAGCTTTCTTT. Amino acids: CASTSQGQGFAEAFF.

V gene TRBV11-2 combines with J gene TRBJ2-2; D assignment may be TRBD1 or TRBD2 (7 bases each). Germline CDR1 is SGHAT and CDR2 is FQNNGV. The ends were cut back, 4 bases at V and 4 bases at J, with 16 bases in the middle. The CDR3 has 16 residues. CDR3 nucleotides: TGTGCCAGCAGCTCTCAGGGGGGGTACGGCACCGGGGAGCTGTTTTTT. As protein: CASSSQGGYGTGELFF.

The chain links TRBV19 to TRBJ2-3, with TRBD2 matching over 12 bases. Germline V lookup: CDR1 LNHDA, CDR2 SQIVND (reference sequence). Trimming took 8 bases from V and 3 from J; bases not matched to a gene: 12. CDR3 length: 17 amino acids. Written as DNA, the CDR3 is TGTGCCAGTCGCCAACTAGCGGGGGGCCCGGGGACAGATACGCAGTATTTT. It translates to CASRQLAGGPGTDTQYF.

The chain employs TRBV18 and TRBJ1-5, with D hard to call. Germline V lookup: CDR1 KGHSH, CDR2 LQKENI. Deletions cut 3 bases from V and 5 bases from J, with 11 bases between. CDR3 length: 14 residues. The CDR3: CASSPLGQDQPQHF. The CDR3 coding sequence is TGTGCCAGCTCACCTTTAGGGCAGGATCAGCCCCAGCATTTT.

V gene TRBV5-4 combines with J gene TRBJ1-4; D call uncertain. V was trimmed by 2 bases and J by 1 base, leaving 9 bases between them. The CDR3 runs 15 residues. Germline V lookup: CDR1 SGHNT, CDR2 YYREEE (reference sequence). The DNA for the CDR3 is TGTGCCAGCAGCTTCGATACGGGAACTAATGAAAAACTGTTTTTT. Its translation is CASSFDTGTNEKLFF. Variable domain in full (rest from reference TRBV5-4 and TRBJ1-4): ETGVTQSPTHLIKTRGQQVTLRCSSQSGHNTVSWYQQALGQGPQFIFQYYREEENGRGNFPPRFSGLQFPNYSSELNVNALELDDSALYLCASSFDTGTNEKLFFGSGTQLSVL.

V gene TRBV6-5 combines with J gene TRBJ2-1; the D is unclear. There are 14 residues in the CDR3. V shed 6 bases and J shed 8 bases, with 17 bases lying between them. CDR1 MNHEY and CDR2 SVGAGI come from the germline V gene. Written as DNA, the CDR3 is TGTGCCAGCAGGCTAAGAATTGGACGGGATGAGCAGTTCTTC. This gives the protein CASRLRIGRDEQFF.

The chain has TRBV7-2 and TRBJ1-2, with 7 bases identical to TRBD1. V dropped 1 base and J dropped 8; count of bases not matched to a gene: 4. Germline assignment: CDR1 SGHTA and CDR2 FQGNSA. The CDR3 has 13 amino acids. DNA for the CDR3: TGTGCCAGCAGCTTAGAGGGGGCAGGAGGCTACACCTTC. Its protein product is CASSLEGAGGYTF.

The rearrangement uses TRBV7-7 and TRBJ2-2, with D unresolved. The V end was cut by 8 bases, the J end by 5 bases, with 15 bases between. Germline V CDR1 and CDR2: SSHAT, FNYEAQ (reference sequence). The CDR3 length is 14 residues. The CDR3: CASRSGQDTGELFF. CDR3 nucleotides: TGTGCCAGCCGCTCGGGCCAAGATACCGGGGAGCTGTTTTTT.

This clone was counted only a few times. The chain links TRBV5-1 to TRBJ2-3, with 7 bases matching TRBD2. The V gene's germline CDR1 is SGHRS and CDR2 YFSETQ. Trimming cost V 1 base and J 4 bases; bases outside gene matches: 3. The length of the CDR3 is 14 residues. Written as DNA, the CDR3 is TGCGCCAGCAGCTTGCCTAGCGGCGCAGATACGCAGTATTTT. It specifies CASSLPSGADTQYF.

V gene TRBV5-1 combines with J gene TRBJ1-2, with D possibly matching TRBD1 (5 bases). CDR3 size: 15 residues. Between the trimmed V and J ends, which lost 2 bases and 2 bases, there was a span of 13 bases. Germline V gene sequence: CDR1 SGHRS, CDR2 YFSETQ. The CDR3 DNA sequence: TGCGCCAGCAGCTTAACCAGGGAAGGCAACTATGGCTACACCTTC. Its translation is CASSLTREGNYGYTF. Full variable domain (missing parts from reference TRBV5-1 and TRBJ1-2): KAGVTQTPRYLIKTRGQQVTLSCSPISGHRSVSWYQQTPGQGLQFLFEYFSETQRNKGNFPGRFSGRQFSNSRSEMNVSTLELGDSALYLCASSLTREGNYGYTFGSGTRLTVV.

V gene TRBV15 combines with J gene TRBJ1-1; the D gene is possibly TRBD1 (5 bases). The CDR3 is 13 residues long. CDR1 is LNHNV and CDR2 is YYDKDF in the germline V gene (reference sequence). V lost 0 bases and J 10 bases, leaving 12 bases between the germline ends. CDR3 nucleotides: TGTGCCACCAGCAGAGATTGGGGGGAGGTAGCTTTCTTT. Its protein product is CATSRDWGEVAFF.

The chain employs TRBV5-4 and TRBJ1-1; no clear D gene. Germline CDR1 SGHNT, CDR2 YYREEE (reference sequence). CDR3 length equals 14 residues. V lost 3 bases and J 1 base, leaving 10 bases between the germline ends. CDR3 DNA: TGTGCCAGCAGCTCCTATCTCGGGAACACTGAAGCTTTCTTT. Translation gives CASSSYLGNTEAFF. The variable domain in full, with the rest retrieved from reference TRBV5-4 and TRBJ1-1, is ETGVTQSPTHLIKTRGQQVTLRCSSQSGHNTVSWYQQALGQGPQFIFQYYREEENGRGNFPPRFSGLQFPNYSSELNVNALELDDSALYLCASSSYLGNTEAFFGQGTRLTVV.